Sequencing of this TCR beta chain was carried out in a study of blood T cell repertoires in COVID-19 (dated by TCRdb to the early 2020s). Notes on the research overall: Collaborator samples came from the United States, Italy and Spain and covered acute and convalescent phases of COVID-19. Sample metadata almost always included a de-identified subject ID, COVID-19 status, age in years and sex. The dataset comprised deeply sampled blood TCRbeta repertoires from subjects exposed to, actively infected with, or recovered from COVID-19. The prospective study material was composed of cDNA or gDNA derived from T cells, B-cell-depleted T cells, or PBMCs. A freely available public database, intended as a resource for researchers studying the immune response to SARS-CoV-2, is where the repertoires were released. Where available, HLA class I and class II types were taken from metadata supplied by the sample provider and were not determined by assay-based typing. Samples were obtained from the ongoing ImmuneRACE study (first 160 participants) and from about 1,300 subjects provided by 6 global collaborators. Broader findings and caveats from the paper: How much clinical and demographic metadata was included differed by source and by participant, and the metadata was provided uncurated.

The CDR3 runs 12 amino acids, cysteine and phenylalanine included. Just CDR3 DNA is preserved here, 36 bases in frame from base 1. The V and J ends are trimmed by 0 bases and 15 bases, leaving 12 bases between them. The germline V gene encodes CDR1 MNHNS and CDR2 SASEGT. Each collaborating institution followed its own protocols to collect whole blood in K2EDTA tubes. Collaborator samples were shipped for TCRbeta analysis as frozen whole blood, isolated PBMCs, or DNA extracted from either sample type. On this clone itself: Its recognized antigen is unknown. The input lacks base qualities; no much larger clone sits a single base away.

TCRbeta CDR3 regions were amplified from genomic DNA by means of the immunoSEQ Assay, a bias-controlled multiplex PCR. The original pipeline was this. The number of nucleated cells in each sample was estimated by amplification of reference gene primers within the assay. To quantify the absolute abundance of each unique TCRbeta CDR3 rearrangement, sequence reads were collapsed and filtered. For each sample, productive Simpson clonality was calculated as the square root of Simpson's diversity index across productive rearrangements. This immuneACCESS table, as held by TCRdb, lists in-frame sequences with V and J called but not all clones. Of the missing ones, under half trace to an unresolved V gene in checked studies; the others have no known cause. Clone size and V and J calls were adopted from that table, with D and trimming inferred from the DNA. The sample table lists tens of thousands of clones, about 88% of them with a count of one. Roughly an eighth of the sample goes to the ten largest clones.

The TCR originated in a woman aged 55-70 years with active COVID-19. The chain was built from TRBV6-1 and TRBJ2-1, with a tentative D gene TRBD2 over 6 matching bases. The specimen sequenced was peripheral blood. The DNA sequence is given as TGTGCCAGCAGTGAAGCGGGGGGACGTCTGTTCTTC. Its translation reads: CASSEAGGRLFF.